This is a list of T cell receptor beta chains from one sample in a study of T cells in Graves' hyperthyroidism and ophthalmopathy. MiXCR was run by TCRdb on the multiplex PCR reads, yielding one entry per CDR3 protein. Of a few hundred thousand distinct CDR3 sequences in the sample, roughly 15% were seen once. Sequencing was carried out using blood. The receptors come from a woman between 35 and 50 years old with Graves' hyperthyroidism that later progressed to Graves' ophthalmopathy. The CDR3 runs from the conserved cysteine through the conserved F or W. Fields, in order: D gene, V gene, J gene, clone size, CDR3 protein, CDR3 DNA. The D gene is left open where the match is weak. Size is omitted from some rows. Given values are once, few, many or a class for expanded clones.

TRBD1	TRBV6-1	TRBJ1-1	many	CASKRTGPMDTEAFF	TGTGCCAGCAAACGGACAGGGCCCATGGACACTGAAGCTTTCTTT
.	TRBV19	TRBJ2-3	.	CASSNDSDGTDTQYF	TGTGCCAGTAGTAATGACTCGGATGGCACAGATACGCAGTATTTT
.	TRBV19	TRBJ1-5	many	CASSFMSTGNQPQHF	TGTGCCAGTAGTTTTATGAGTACCGGGAATCAGCCCCAGCATTTT
.	TRBV9	TRBJ2-1	few	CASSIVAGAINEQFF	TGTGCCAGCAGCATAGTGGCAGGGGCCATCAATGAGCAGTTCTTC
.	TRBV19	TRBJ1-1	many	CASREGLEAFF	TGTGCCAGTAGGGAGGGTCTAGAAGCTTTCTTT
TRBD1	TRBV19	TRBJ2-2	.	CASSRQGAHTGELFF	TGTGCCAGTAGTAGACAGGGGGCGCACACCGGGGAGCTGTTTTTT
TRBD2	TRBV6-1	TRBJ2-2	many	CASSERLAGDRYTGELFF	TGTGCCAGCAGTGAAAGGCTAGCGGGAGATCGGTACACCGGGGAGCTGTTTTTT
.	TRBV9	TRBJ1-2	many	CASRGGDSYGYTF	TGTGCCAGCAGGGGAGGGGATAGCTATGGCTACACCTTC
TRBD2	TRBV7-9	TRBJ2-1	.	CASSILAGGRNEQFF	TGTGCCAGCAGCATATTAGCGGGAGGGCGCAATGAGCAGTTCTTC
.	TRBV19	TRBJ2-7	many	CASTRRDDYEQYF	TGTGCCAGTACGAGGAGGGATGACTACGAGCAGTACTTC
TRBD2	TRBV3-1	TRBJ2-3	many	CASSLSSGRPSTDTQYF	TGTGCCAGCAGCCTATCTAGCGGGCGGCCTAGCACAGATACGCAGTATTTT
.	TRBV6-1	TRBJ1-1	.	CASSFSGGDTEAFF	TGTGCCAGCAGTTTCTCCGGGGGGGACACTGAAGCTTTCTTT
.	TRBV6-5	TRBJ1-1	.	CASSYLGPGTEAFF	TGTGCCAGCAGTTACTTAGGTCCCGGCACTGAAGCTTTCTTT
TRBD2	TRBV6-1	TRBJ2-1	many	CASKPVRLGGPYNEQFF	TGTGCCAGCAAGCCGGTGCGATTGGGAGGGCCATACAATGAGCAGTTCTTC
.	TRBV19	TRBJ2-5	many	CASSSLNGETQYF	TGTGCCAGTAGTTCCCTTAACGGGGAGACCCAGTACTTC
TRBD2	TRBV12-3/TRBV12-4	TRBJ2-7	many	CASSLRQAGAGEQYF	TGTGCCAGCAGTCTCCGGCAAGCGGGAGCGGGGGAGCAGTACTTC
.	TRBV20-1	TRBJ2-4	many	CSARVAGRAKNIQYF	TGCAGTGCTAGAGTTGCAGGGCGGGCCAAAAACATTCAGTACTTC
.	TRBV10-3	TRBJ2-7	many	CAINPTGSFNEQYF	TGTGCCATCAACCCAACAGGGTCTTTCAACGAGCAGTACTTC
.	TRBV2	TRBJ1-4	many	CASKWGVNEKLFF	TGTGCCAGCAAGTGGGGCGTTAACGAAAAACTGTTTTTT
TRBD2	TRBV4-1	TRBJ2-7	many	CASSQGSSGSEQYF	TGCGCCAGCAGCCAAGGTAGTAGCGGGAGCGAGCAGTACTTC
.	TRBV2	TRBJ2-7	.	CASRTTISYEQYF	TGTGCCAGCAGAACGACAATTTCCTACGAGCAGTACTTC
TRBD1	TRBV2	TRBJ1-5	many	CAKGQGVNQPQHF	TGTGCCAAAGGACAGGGGGTCAATCAGCCCCAGCATTTT
.	TRBV6-1	TRBJ2-2	many	CASGTPGTGELFF	TGTGCCAGCGGCACACCAGGCACCGGGGAGCTGTTTTTT
.	TRBV10-1	TRBJ2-1	.	CASSETVSEQFF	TGCGCCAGCAGTGAGACAGTCAGTGAGCAGTTCTTC
TRBD1	TRBV9	TRBJ2-3	few	CASSPRDRVTDTQYF	TGTGCCAGCAGCCCCCGGGACAGGGTCACAGATACGCAGTATTTT
.	TRBV28	TRBJ2-1	many	CASSLPSPYNEQFF	TGTGCCAGCAGTTTACCCAGCCCGTACAATGAGCAGTTCTTC
.	TRBV20-1	TRBJ2-1	many	CSAGTRHNEQFF	TGCAGTGCCGGGACTCGCCATAACGAGCAGTTCTTC
.	TRBV27	TRBJ2-7	many	CASSSTGYLKGYEQYF	TGTGCCAGCAGTTCGACAGGATACCTTAAGGGCTACGAGCAGTACTTC
TRBD1	TRBV7-3	TRBJ1-4	many	CASSPTGAAGEKLFF	TGTGCCAGCAGCCCAACAGGGGCAGCGGGAGAAAAACTGTTTTTT
.	TRBV28	TRBJ1-5	many	CASSLIRGPVDQPQHF	TGTGCCAGCAGTTTAATTCGCGGGCCGGTCGATCAGCCCCAGCATTTT
.	TRBV9	TRBJ2-2	.	CASSGGVNFLANTGEMFF	TGTGCCAGCAGCGGAGGGGTGAATTTCTTAGCGAACACCGGGGAGATGTTTTTT
.	TRBV20-1	TRBJ1-1	.	CSARPNNRISGTEAFF	TGCAGTGCTAGACCGAACAACAGGATCTCGGGAACTGAAGCTTTCTTT
.	TRBV30	TRBJ1-4	.	CAYGIFNEKLFF	TGTGCCTACGGGATCTTTAATGAAAAACTGTTTTTT
.	TRBV11-2	TRBJ1-1	many	CASRSIRNTEAFF	TGTGCCAGCAGATCAATACGGAACACTGAAGCTTTCTTT
.	TRBV7-3	TRBJ1-1	.	CASSLNEGLTEAFF	TGTGCCAGCAGCTTAAATGAGGGACTCACTGAAGCTTTCTTT
.	TRBV7-8	TRBJ2-7	.	CASSFYRYEQYF	TGTGCCAGCAGCTTTTACCGCTACGAGCAGTACTTC
TRBD1	TRBV19	TRBJ1-1	many	CASSIRDRINEAFF	TGTGCCAGTAGTATTCGGGACAGAATAAATGAAGCTTTCTTT
.	TRBV30	TRBJ2-2	many	CACLGGTNTGELFF	TGTGCCTGCCTGGGCGGGACGAACACCGGGGAGCTGTTTTTT
.	TRBV6-1	TRBJ2-1	few	CASSAQGNSYNEQFF	TGTGCCAGCAGCGCCCAGGGAAATTCCTACAATGAGCAGTTCTTC
.	TRBV7-2	TRBJ2-3	many	CASSPLSRGDTQYF	TGTGCCAGCAGCCCACTCTCTCGTGGAGATACGCAGTATTTT
.	TRBV19	TRBJ1-3	.	CASSSPGSSSGNTIYF	TGTGCCAGTAGTTCCCCGGGGAGCTCCTCTGGAAACACCATATATTTT
.	TRBV6-2/TRBV6-3	TRBJ2-4	.	CASSAMRAETKNIQYF	TGTGCCAGCAGTGCCATGAGGGCAGAGACCAAAAACATTCAGTACTTC
TRBD1	TRBV15	TRBJ1-2	many	CATSSTGVDGYTF	TGTGCCACCAGCAGTACAGGGGTGGATGGCTACACCTTC
.	TRBV28	TRBJ1-4	many	CASSLDQTATNEKLFF	TGTGCCAGCAGTTTAGACCAGACAGCAACTAATGAAAAACTGTTTTTT
.	TRBV5-5	TRBJ2-7	.	CASSFKDGSYEQYF	TGTGCCAGCAGCTTTAAGGATGGCTCCTACGAGCAGTACTTC
.	TRBV24-1	TRBJ2-5	.	CATSNLTDQETQYF	TGTGCCACCAGTAATCTGACAGACCAAGAGACCCAGTACTTC
TRBD2	TRBV29-1	TRBJ2-7	many	CSVGGRFSYEQYF	TGCAGCGTGGGCGGGAGATTTTCCTACGAGCAGTACTTC
.	TRBV5-1	TRBJ2-2	many	CASSLFQYTGELFF	TGCGCCAGCAGCTTGTTTCAATACACCGGGGAGCTGTTTTTT
TRBD1	TRBV30	TRBJ2-1	many	CAWNRGYNEQFF	TGTGCCTGGAACAGGGGGTACAATGAGCAGTTCTTC
TRBD2	TRBV28	TRBJ2-7	many	CASRGLAGPEQYF	TGTGCCAGCAGAGGGCTAGCGGGACCCGAGCAGTACTTC
TRBD2	TRBV20-1	TRBJ2-5	.	CSAHRWVAGDGETQYF	TGCAGTGCCCACAGATGGGTCGCGGGAGATGGAGAGACCCAGTACTTC
.	TRBV9	TRBJ2-1	few	CASSVDYYNEQFF	TGTGCCAGCAGCGTAGACTATTACAATGAGCAGTTCTTC
.	TRBV14	TRBJ2-7	.	CASSQEGYRRLGEQYF	TGTGCCAGCAGCCAAGAAGGTTACAGACGACTGGGAGAGCAGTACTTC
.	TRBV9	TRBJ2-3	many	CASSVTPEHTDTQYF	TGTGCCAGCAGCGTCACACCCGAACACACAGATACGCAGTATTTT
TRBD2	TRBV6-1	TRBJ2-7	many	CASSPAGGRYEQYF	TGTGCCAGCAGCCCAGCGGGAGGGCGCTACGAGCAGTACTTC
.	TRBV29-1	TRBJ1-1	many	CSVLFDSYTEAFF	TGCAGCGTTCTTTTTGACAGTTACACTGAAGCTTTCTTT
TRBD2	TRBV4-1	TRBJ2-5	many	CASSPPSGVGETQYF	TGCGCCAGCAGCCCGCCAAGCGGGGTGGGAGAGACCCAGTACTTC